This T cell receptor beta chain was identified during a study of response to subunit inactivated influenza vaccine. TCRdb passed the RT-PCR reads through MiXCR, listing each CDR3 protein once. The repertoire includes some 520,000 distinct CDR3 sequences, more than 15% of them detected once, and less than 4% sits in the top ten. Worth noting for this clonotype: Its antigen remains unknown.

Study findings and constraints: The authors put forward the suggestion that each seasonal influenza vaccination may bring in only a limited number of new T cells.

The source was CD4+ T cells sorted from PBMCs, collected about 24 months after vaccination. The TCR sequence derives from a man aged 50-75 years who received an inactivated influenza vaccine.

CDR3: CASSLRAGGPRTGELFF. Written as DNA, the CDR3 is TGTGCCAGCAGCTTAAGGGCGGGAGGGCCGAGAACCGGGGAGCTGTTTTTT. The V and J genes are TRBV7-3 and TRBJ2-2, with 9 bases identical to TRBD2. The CDR3 loop spans 17 amino acids. V shed 1 base and J 5 bases; nucleotides not matched to a gene: 8. Germline V lookup: CDR1 SGHTA, CDR2 FQGTGA.